A selection of T cell receptor beta chains follows, all from one sample in a study of blood T cell repertoires in COVID-19. Assay: immunoSEQ multiplex PCR; the TCRdb copy retains only in-frame clones and omits some. Among approximately 300,000 clones listed, under 90% were seen once. Sequenced: PBMCs or T cells enriched from blood (not recorded which). These TCRs come from a woman aged 25 to 45 who had recovered from COVID-19. Each CDR3 is given with its conserved first and last residue. The D gene is left open where the match is weak. A clone size is listed for some rows: how often the clone was seen (once, few, many), or a class if it is expanded.

cdr3_nt	cdr3_aa	v_call	j_call	d_call	clone_size
TGTGCCAGCAGCCCCTCCCCGGGTAGCGGCTCCTACGAGCAGTACTTC	CASSPSPGSGSYEQYF	TRBV7-6	TRBJ2-7	-	-
TGCGCCAGCAGCCAAGCCAGCGGGAGTTCCAACAATGAGCAGTTCTTC	CASSQASGSSNNEQFF	TRBV4-3	TRBJ2-1	TRBD2	-
TGCGCCAGCAGCCAAGTCCGACAGGGGGCCGGTGGGGACACTGAAGCTTTCTTT	CASSQVRQGAGGDTEAFF	TRBV4-1	TRBJ1-1	TRBD1	-
TGTGCCAGCAGCTTGAGGCCGCGGAGGACTGAAACTGAAGCTTTCTTT	CASSLRPRRTETEAFF	TRBV5-6	TRBJ1-1	-	once
TGTGCCAGCAGCCACCTTGGCAGGGGGGACGGCTACACCTTC	CASSHLGRGDGYTF	TRBV3-1/TRBV3-2	TRBJ1-2	TRBD1	-
TGTGCCATCAGAGGGGGGGCTTTGGGTGTCGGGGAGCTGTTTTTT	CAIRGGALGVGELFF	TRBV10-3	TRBJ2-2	-	-
TGTGCCAGCAGCTTATCATCAGGGAAAGCTTTCTTT	CASSLSSGKAFF	TRBV7-9	TRBJ1-1	-	once
TGTGCCAGCGGCGAGCCGGGCTCCTACGAGCAGTACTTC	CASGEPGSYEQYF	TRBV2	TRBJ2-7	-	-
TGTGCCAGCACCGAGGGACTACCGATCACAGATACGCAGTATTTT	CASTEGLPITDTQYF	TRBV3-1/TRBV3-2	TRBJ2-3	TRBD2	-
TGTGCCAGCAGAATTCGACAGAGCGAAAAACTGTTTTTT	CASRIRQSEKLFF	TRBV6-5	TRBJ1-4	-	-